The 14 T cell receptor beta chains below all came from one sample that was sequenced in a study of cytomegalovirus exposure and HLA in healthy donors (dated by TCRdb to the late 2010s). The library was prepared using the immunoSEQ multiplex PCR assay. The multiplex PCR relied on a mix of 60 forward primers for TCR Vbeta segments and 13 reverse primers for TCR Jbeta segments. The immuneACCESS repertoire file appears here via TCRdb, limited to in-frame rearrangements. These files lack a portion of the clones; in checked studies, under half of the deficit traces to unresolved V genes, and the cause of the others is not known. This sample comprises about 93,000 clones, about 81% of them detected only once. The ten biggest clones cover 3% to 4% of the sample. Sequenced: PBMCs. The receptors were sampled from a woman in her thirties or forties in good health and CMV-seronegative.

The rearrangement links TRBV7-2 to TRBJ1-1; 12 bases line up with TRBD1. CDR1 SGHTA and CDR2 FQGNSA come from the germline V gene. After removal of 6 bases from V and 1 base from J, the junction contained 6 bases not matched to a gene. CDR3 length: 16 residues. The CDR3 DNA sequence: TGTGCCAGCAGGCCGGGACAGGGGGCATGGAACACTGAAGCTTTCTTT. As protein: CASRPGQGAWNTEAFF.

This chain links TRBV7-6 with TRBJ2-3; TRBD2 might be the D (6 bases). Per germline, CDR1 SGHVS and CDR2 FNYEAQ. The CDR3 is 15 amino acids. The ends were cut back, 2 bases at V and 2 bases at J, with 11 bases in the middle. For the CDR3, the DNA is TGTGCCAGCAGCTTATTAGCGGTGGTCACAGATACGCAGTATTTT. It is translated as CASSLLAVVTDTQYF.

V usage is TRBV28 and J usage is TRBJ2-3; D remains ambiguous. CDR3 size: 12 residues. Germline loops: CDR1 MDHEN, CDR2 SYDVKM. V was shortened by 4 bases and J by 6 bases, with 8 bases between the two germline ends. In nucleotides, the CDR3 is TGTGCCAGCAGTTCCCAGGTCGATACGCAGTATTTT. This gives the protein CASSSQVDTQYF.

This clone was observed once. This chain connects TRBV7-2 to TRBJ1-5; the D gene is possibly TRBD1 (5 bases). The CDR3 runs to 14 residues. Germline V gives CDR1 SGHTA, CDR2 FQGNSA. V was cut by 2 bases and J by 4 bases, with 9 bases left in between. This CDR3 reads CASSLTSGNQPQHF. The CDR3 DNA is TGTGCCAGCAGCTTAACTTCAGGGAATCAGCCCCAGCATTTT.

This rearrangement joins TRBV5-4 to TRBJ2-1, with TRBD2 matching over 15 bases. CDR1 is SGHNT, CDR2 YYREEE, per germline (reference sequence). Losses at the gene ends were 4 bases for V and 10 bases for J; bases not matched to a gene: 9. This CDR3 comprises 16 residues. The CDR3 nucleotides are TGTGCCAGCAGCCGGCGGACTAGCGGGAGGGCCCAGGAGCAGTTCTTC. Translation: CASSRRTSGRAQEQFF.

The CDR3 sequence: CASSLGAGYGYTF. In nucleotides, the CDR3 is TGTGCCAGCAGCTTAGGGGCCGGTTATGGCTACACCTTC. The genes are TRBV7-9 and TRBJ1-2; D is unclear. The CDR3 extends over 13 amino acids. V lost 1 base to trimming and J lost 5 bases, with 8 bases between them. Germline values: CDR1 SEHNR, CDR2 FQNEAQ (reference sequence).

The chain has TRBV28 and TRBJ1-2; no clear D gene. Germline-derived CDR1 and CDR2 are MDHEN and SYDVKM. The CDR3 has 12 amino acids. Trimming left V 6 bases short and J 8 bases short, with 13 bases between. CDR3 in DNA: TGTGCCAGCAGCCTGAAAGCCCGGGGCTACACCTTC. This codes for CASSLKARGYTF.

The chain couples TRBV20-1 to TRBJ2-5; no definite D call. The DNA end favors TRBJ2-7, so the J call may be wrong. Germline-derived CDR1 and CDR2 are DFQATT and SNEGSKA (reference sequence). The CDR3 sequence is 10 residues long. CDR3 residues: CSAISYEQYF. In nucleotides, the CDR3 is TGCAGTGCTATCTCCTACGAGCAGTACTTC.

The rearrangement links TRBV9 to TRBJ2-2, with 8 bases matching TRBD1. Germline V CDR1 and CDR2: SGDLS, YYNGEE. CDR3 length: 16 amino acids. Trimming removed 0 bases from V and 7 bases from J; junction bases left unmatched: 8. The CDR3 here is CASSVDFSGGHGELFF. The CDR3 nucleotides are TGTGCCAGCAGCGTAGATTTTTCAGGGGGCCACGGGGAGCTGTTTTTT.

This rearrangement joins TRBV7-9 to TRBJ1-6; possibly TRBD1 for D (6 bases). Trimming took 4 bases from V and 12 from J, leaving 13 bases between them. There are 13 residues in the CDR3. The germline gives CDR1 SEHNR, CDR2 FQNEAQ (reference sequence). The CDR3 protein is CASSSYREGPLHF. As DNA, the CDR3 is TGTGCCAGCAGCTCGTACAGGGAGGGACCCCTCCACTTT.

The V gene is TRBV5-1, the J gene TRBJ1-2, with 9 bases fitting TRBD1. V was pared by 2 bases and J by 7 bases, with 15 bases of the junction left unmatched. Per germline, CDR1 SGHRS and CDR2 YFSETQ. The CDR3 extends over 17 amino acids. CDR3 in amino acids: CASSFGGQGRRIGGYTF. CDR3 bases: TGCGCCAGCAGCTTTGGGGGACAGGGCAGACGAATTGGTGGCTACACCTTC.

V gene TRBV15 combines with J gene TRBJ2-1, with 7 bases fitting TRBD2. CDR1 and CDR2 (germline): LNHNV, YYDKDF (reference sequence). V lost 2 bases, J lost 1 base, and 5 bases stayed unmatched. The CDR3 has 16 residues. The CDR3 DNA is TGTGCCACCAGCAGATACACTAGCGAATCCTACAATGAGCAGTTCTTC. Its translation: CATSRYTSESYNEQFF.

This sequence joins TRBV28 and TRBJ2-3, with D tentatively TRBD2 (6 bases). V was pared by 2 bases and J by 2 bases, with 11 bases between. Germline V gives CDR1 MDHEN, CDR2 SYDVKM. This CDR3 spans 15 amino acids. CDR3: CASSLGAGLTDTQYF. The CDR3 DNA reads as TGTGCCAGCAGTTTAGGGGCGGGGCTCACAGATACGCAGTATTTT.

The table lists this clone with a few counts. The genes are TRBV6-4 and TRBJ1-4; a possible D gene is TRBD1 (5 bases). Germline-derived CDR1 and CDR2 are MRHNA and SNTAGT. V lost 9 bases and J 6 bases, leaving 14 bases between the germline ends. The CDR3 extends over 13 amino acids. CDR3 DNA: TGTGCCAGGCGGGGGACGAAGGATGAAAAACTGTTTTTT. Amino acid sequence: CARRGTKDEKLFF.